The next 6 T cell receptor beta chains were all read from a single sample in a study of blood T cell repertoires in COVID-19 (TCRdb year 2020). Library preparation employed the immunoSEQ multiplex PCR assay. In TCRdb, the immuneACCESS table is reduced to in-frame sequences with V and J assigned. These tables do not hold every clone; where another copy was compared, an unresolved V gene accounts for under half, and the others remain unexplained. The sample table contains about 75,000 clones; only one count was recorded for about nine tenths of them. 9.1% of the sample belongs to the ten largest clones. The sequenced sample was peripheral blood. The receptors come from a human donor in a cohort sampled during active COVID-19.

This chain uses TRBV10-3 with TRBJ1-2, with 8 bases lining up with TRBD1. The CDR3 extends over 11 amino acids. After removal of 3 bases from V and 14 bases from J, the junction contained 5 bases not matched to a gene. Germline-derived CDR1 and CDR2 are ENHRY and SYGVKD. The CDR3, as DNA: TGTGCCATCAGTGAACAGGGGGGAGCTACCTTC. Encoded protein: CAISEQGGATF.

This clone was observed a few times. CDR3 residues: CASSWTGGLGYTF. In DNA, the CDR3 is TGTGCCAGCAGCTGGACAGGGGGCCTTGGCTACACCTTC. This rearrangement joins TRBV5-4 to TRBJ1-2; 11 bases are shared with TRBD1. The CDR3 covers 13 residues. Per germline, CDR1 SGHNT and CDR2 YYREEE (reference sequence). The ends lost 3 bases at V and 7 bases at J; junction bases unmatched: 2.

The rearrangement uses TRBV5-4 and TRBJ2-7, with 7 positions matching TRBD1. Germline-derived CDR1 and CDR2 are SGHNT and YYREEE (reference sequence). The ends lost 2 bases at V and 2 bases at J; junction bases unmatched: 7. The CDR3 length is 15 residues. The CDR3 reads CASSFGQGETYEQYF. CDR3 in DNA: TGTGCCAGCAGCTTCGGGCAGGGGGAGACCTACGAGCAGTACTTC.

V and J are TRBV7-2 and TRBJ1-2; D remains unclear. Germline CDR1 and CDR2: SGHTA and FQGNSA. This CDR3 comprises 14 residues. V was pared by 0 bases and J by 5 bases, with 10 bases between. The CDR3, as DNA: TGTGCCAGCAGCTTAGCGGCCAGGCTATATGGCTACACCTTC. It encodes CASSLAARLYGYTF.

This clone was observed a single time. This rearrangement joins TRBV9 to TRBJ2-7; TRBD1 agrees at 9 bases. Germline trimming cut 3 bases from V and 6 bases from J; bases unmatched to any gene: 10. The CDR3 sequence is 15 residues long. The V gene's germline CDR1 is SGDLS and CDR2 YYNGEE. The CDR3 DNA sequence: TGTGCCAGCAGCGATGGGACAGGGATATCAAGCGAGCAGTACTTC. It encodes CASSDGTGISSEQYF.

The V call is TRBV13, the J call TRBJ1-1; weak D call: TRBD1 (5 bases). Germline V lookup: CDR1 PRHDT, CDR2 FYEKMQ (reference sequence). The V and J ends lost 3 bases and 1 base respectively, with 6 bases between them. The CDR3 sequence is 13 residues long. In DNA form, the CDR3 reads TGTGCCAGCAGCTTGGGGGGGAACACTGAAGCTTTCTTT. Protein: CASSLGGNTEAFF. Full variable domain (remainder filled in from reference TRBV13 and TRBJ1-1): AAGVIQSPRHLIKEKRETATLKCYPIPRHDTVYWYQQGPGQDPQFLISFYEKMQSDKGSIPDRFSAQQFSDYHSELNMSSLELGDSALYFCASSLGGNTEAFFGQGTRLTVV.